The sequence of this TCR beta chain was determined in a study of T-cell reconstitution after alpha-beta-depleted transplantation in children. Study-wide results and limits: There were reportedly several hundred expanded graft clones from which alpha-beta T cells came about two months after transplant. Day-60 TCRbeta diversity that was high in some patients was derived from surviving recipient T cells and thymic progenitors. A year had passed since transplant, and T-cell counts and diversity by then came mostly from newly produced T cells.

This clonotype came up many times. The antigen is undetermined. Preparation of the TCRbeta library was carried out with unique molecular identifiers. TCRdb redid the calling of the PCR reads with MiXCR, one entry per CDR3 protein. Of approximately 8,700 distinct CDR3 sequences listed, approximately 13% are singletons. V lost 7 bases, J lost 5 bases, and 12 bases lay in between. Germline CDR1 reads SEHNR; CDR2 reads FQNEAQ (reference sequence). CDR3 length: 12 residues. The chain links TRBV7-9 to TRBJ2-7; D uncertain. The sequencing used PBMCs, mostly from graft donor cells, collected 60 days after TCRalphabeta/CD19-depleted stem cell transplant. This TCR derives from a male patient aged 5 to 17 who had a stem cell transplant for acute lymphoblastic leukemia, so the T cells may come from the graft donor. The CDR3: CASTPSIHEQYF. The CDR3 DNA reads TGTGCCAGCACCCCCTCCATCCACGAGCAGTACTTC.